These 10 T cell receptor beta chains originate from one sample sequenced in a study of human T cells and chemical hapten exposure. TCRdb re-called the RACE reads through MiXCR, storing one row per CDR3 protein. The sample has 75,000 to 100,000 distinct CDR3 sequences, over 9.5% seen once. The sample's time point: patch test 1, 2 weeks after DPC sensitization. Treatment denoted: therapeutic diphenylcyclopropenone sensitization with weekly scalp DPC. The sequences come from whole blood, collected in connection with sensitization to the hapten diphenylcyclopropenone (DPC). The receptors were gathered from a man aged 40-55 years with alopecia areata. Some clones in this sample may be carry-over from other donors' samples.

This clonotype was observed a handful of times. V and J are TRBV3-1 and TRBJ2-3; 12 bases line up with TRBD2. This CDR3 spans 15 amino acids. Trimming at V came to 4 bases and at J to 6 bases, leaving 5 bases not matched to a gene. Germline V gene data show CDR1 as LGHDT and CDR2 as YNNKEL (reference sequence). The CDR3 sequence: CASSPTSGRHDTQYF. The DNA for the CDR3 is TGTGCCAGCAGCCCGACTAGCGGGAGACATGATACGCAGTATTTT.

The rearrangement joins TRBV29-1 to TRBJ2-6, with TRBD1 as a possible D gene (5 bases). Looked up from germline, CDR1 is SQVTM and CDR2 is ANQGSEA. This CDR3 spans 14 amino acids. V was clipped by 5 bases and J by 2 bases, with 10 bases between them. The CDR3 nucleotides are TGCAGCGTTCCCCAGGGTGCTGGGGCCAACGTCCTGACTTTC. The encoded protein is CSVPQGAGANVLTF.

This clonotype has just a few counts. This rearrangement joins TRBV10-3 to TRBJ1-3, with a tentative D call TRBD1 (5 bases). In germline, CDR1 is ENHRY, CDR2 SYGVKD. The CDR3 has 16 residues. Between the trimmed V and J ends, which lost 6 bases and 1 base, there was a span of 16 bases. CDR3 sequence reads: CAISLNLQVSGNTIYF. DNA for the CDR3: TGTGCCATCAGCCTTAATTTACAGGTGTCTGGAAACACCATATATTTT.

This chain uses TRBV6-5 with TRBJ2-7; D is possibly TRBD2 (6 bases). CDR3 size: 16 residues. The germline V gene encodes CDR1 MNHEY and CDR2 SVGAGI. With 0 bases removed from V and 0 bases from J, the gap between germline ends came to 12 bases. The CDR3 DNA sequence: TGTGCCAGCAGTTACTCGCCCCCGGGACTCTCCTACGAGCAGTACTTC. Translating gives CASSYSPPGLSYEQYF.

This clonotype has at least ten counts. CDR3 protein: CASSVMEQENSPLHF. DNA for the CDR3: TGTGCCAGCAGCGTAATGGAACAGGAAAATTCACCCCTCCACTTT. V is TRBV9 and J is TRBJ1-6, with a tentative D call TRBD1 (5 bases). V shed 1 base and J shed 7 bases, with 12 bases lying between them. The CDR3 sequence is 15 residues long. The germline CDR1 and CDR2 sequences are SGDLS and YYNGEE.

The chain couples TRBV14 to TRBJ2-7; D gene unclear. CDR3 length: 13 residues. The V and J ends lost 0 bases and 12 bases respectively, with 15 bases between them. Germline CDR1 and CDR2: SGHDN and FVKESK. The CDR3 sequence is CASSQDRGVSWYF. As DNA, the CDR3 is TGTGCCAGCAGCCAAGATCGTGGAGTATCTTGGTACTTC. The full variable domain, its missing parts supplied by reference TRBV14 and TRBJ2-7, is EAGVTQFPSHSVIEKGQTVTLRCDPISGHDNLYWYRRVMGKEIKFLLHFVKESKQDESGMPNNRFLAERTGGTYSTLKVQPAELEDSGVYFCASSQDRGVSWYFGPGTRLTVT.

This clonotype occurred a few times. The V call is TRBV19, the J call TRBJ2-3, with 12 bases that match TRBD1. Looked up from germline, CDR1 is LNHDA and CDR2 is SQIVND (reference sequence). This CDR3 has 16 residues. V was pared by 5 bases and J by 7 bases, with 10 bases of the junction left unmatched. The CDR3 DNA reads as TGTGCCAGTAGTCGGAACCGGGACAGGGGGCTACATACGCAGTATTTT. Protein product: CASSRNRDRGLHTQYF.

Only a few counts were recorded for this clonotype. As DNA, the CDR3 is TGTGCCACCAGTGACGCGACTAGCGGAACCTACAATGAGCAGTTCTTC. Translation gives CATSDATSGTYNEQFF. V usage is TRBV24-1 and J usage is TRBJ2-1; 9 nucleotides match TRBD2. The junction had 5 bases not matched to a gene; V was cut back by 4 bases and J by 2 bases. The length of the CDR3 is 16 residues. Germline values: CDR1 KGHDR, CDR2 SFDVKD.

This rearrangement joins TRBV19 to TRBJ1-4, with TRBD1 as a possible D gene (5 bases). Germline CDR1 is LNHDA and CDR2 is SQIVND (reference sequence). The V gene lost 6 bases and the J gene lost 7 bases, with 18 bases spanning the gap. This CDR3 contains 15 residues. The DNA of the CDR3 is TGTGCCAGTAGGCCTCCGGGACCCGGGGGTGAAAAACTGTTTTTT. Translating it yields CASRPPGPGGEKLFF.

This clonotype was detected ten times or more. The chain carries TRBV12-3 or TRBV12-4 and TRBJ2-1; D is unresolved. Trimming left V 3 bases short and J 8 bases short, with 8 bases between. This CDR3 comprises 12 residues. The CDR3 nucleotides read TGTGCCAGCAGTTTCAAGGGTGATGAGCAGTTCTTC. Protein sequence: CASSFKGDEQFF.